Below are 11 T cell receptor beta chains sequenced from a single sample in a study of CXCR3-negative and CXCR3-positive naive CD8 T cells. Notes on the study in general: Researchers report that CXCR3-positive naive cells carry more hydrophobic TRB CDR3s than CXCR3-negative naive cells.

All TRB cDNA libraries came from 5' RACE performed with UMI labels. TCRdb re-called the 5' RACE reads and gives one entry per CDR3 protein, without DNA. Its clone listing holds nearly 90,000 distinct CDR3 sequences. No antigen is known for these receptors. Sequenced sample: naive CXCR3+ CD8+ T cells from blood. Stated subset: CD45RO-CCR7+CD27+CD95- naive CD8+ T cells expressing CXCR3 (TNR3+). The receptor source for this set is a human donor in good health. Some clones in this sample may be carry-over from other donors' samples.

The chain is built from TRBV11-1 and TRBJ1-1. The CDR3 is 12 amino acids. Germline V gene lookup returns CDR1 SGHAT and CDR2 FQDESV (reference sequence). The CDR3 loop is CASSFESRQAFF.

The V gene is TRBV28, the J gene TRBJ2-3; TCRdb proposes TRBD2, but this gene call is untestable without DNA. The CDR3 covers 14 residues. Germline CDR1 reads MDHEN; CDR2 reads SYDVKM. The CDR3 is CASSRDFSAHTQYF.

The chain combines TRBV20-1 with TRBJ2-7; TCRdb proposes TRBD1, but this gene call is untestable without DNA. This CDR3 is 14 amino acids long. Germline CDR1 reads DFQATT; CDR2 reads SNEGSKA (reference sequence). The CDR3 loop is CSARDGDRDYEQYF.

The genes are TRBV14 and TRBJ1-5; the TRBD1 assignment by TCRdb is unverifiable without DNA. This CDR3 region has 17 residues. Germline CDR1 reads SGHDN; CDR2 reads FVKESK. The CDR3 reads CASSQSLDRGGNQPQHF.

The gene calls are TRBV28 and TRBJ2-1; the TCRdb D gene call, TRBD1, has no DNA to confirm it. The CDR3 loop spans 13 amino acids. Germline lookup yields CDR1 MDHEN and CDR2 SYDVKM. CDR3 region: CASSPDSSQRQFF.

The chain joins TRBV10-2 to TRBJ2-3. CDR1 WSHSY and CDR2 SAAADI come from the germline V gene. The CDR3 has 13 residues. The CDR3 is CASSWDDTDTQYF.

The rearrangement uses TRBV14 and TRBJ2-1. The CDR3 covers 12 residues. Germline CDR1 and CDR2: SGHDN and FVKESK. CDR3 protein: CASSHAWHEQFF.

The chain joins TRBV6-1 to TRBJ2-7; with no DNA, the TCRdb D assignment of TRBD2 cannot be verified. The CDR3 is 17 amino acids. Germline loops: CDR1 MNHNS, CDR2 SASEGT. The CDR3 here is CASSEWGLADPGPEQYF.

The CDR3 spells CASRPTGNTGELFF. The chain uses TRBV12-3 or TRBV12-4 and TRBJ2-2; TCRdb's D call, TRBD1, is unchecked because there is no DNA. CDR3 length: 14 residues.

V usage is TRBV29-1 and J usage is TRBJ1-2; TCRdb's assignment of TRBD1 cannot be checked, as there is no DNA. The CDR3 totals 16 residues. Germline V gives CDR1 SQVTM, CDR2 ANQGSEA. CDR3 loop: CSVGWGSPTPWHGYTF.

The chain links TRBV12-3 or TRBV12-4 to TRBJ2-2; TCRdb names TRBD1, which stays unverified in the absence of DNA. The CDR3 contains 15 residues. CDR3 in amino acids: CASSFSEGDTGELFF.